A selection of T cell receptor beta chains follows, all from one sample in a study of blood T cell repertoires in COVID-19. Libraries were prepared by immunoSEQ multiplex PCR; TCRdb keeps only in-frame clonotypes and omits some of them. The repertoire has over 200,000 clones, 80% to 95% of them found once; the top ten carry 0.82%. Sequencing used peripheral blood. These receptor sequences come from a man in his 60s with COVID-19, enrolled during active disease. Both conserved end residues are part of each CDR3. The D gene is left open where the match is weak. Clone size is shown for a subset of rows, as once, few, many or a class of expanded clone.

d_call j_call v_call clone_size cdr3_nt cdr3_aa
TRBD1 TRBJ1-5 TRBV27 . TGTGCCAGCAAAGGGACAGGGAATCAGCCCCAGCATTTT CASKGTGNQPQHF
. TRBJ2-7 TRBV5-1 . TGCGCCAGCAGCTTATCCGGGACAAGTTTCGAGCAGTACTTC CASSLSGTSFEQYF
TRBD2 TRBJ2-2 TRBV7-3 . TGTGCCAGCAGCTCCCCGGGACTAGCGGGAGGGCTGAAGGCCGGGGAGCTGTTTTTT CASSSPGLAGGLKAGELFF
. TRBJ2-5 TRBV2 once TGTGCCAGCAGTTCCAGGGAAGGGGAGACCCAGTACTTC CASSSREGETQYF
TRBD1 TRBJ2-7 TRBV30 . TGTGCCTGGAGTGTCGGCGCGGGCAGGGGGCGAGACGAGCAGTACTTC CAWSVGAGRGRDEQYF
TRBD2 TRBJ2-2 TRBV9 once TGTGCCAGCAGCGTAGGGGGACCGGGACTAGCGACCGGGGAGCTGTTTTTT CASSVGGPGLATGELFF
. TRBJ2-7 TRBV2 . TGTGCCAGCAGTGGCTCCAGGGTTCCCTACGAGCAGTACTTC CASSGSRVPYEQYF
. TRBJ1-3 TRBV21-1 . TGTGCCAGCAGCAAACGCACAGGAGCGCAAGGAAACACCATATATTTT CASSKRTGAQGNTIYF
TRBD1 TRBJ1-2 TRBV6-1 . TGTGCCAGCAGTGAAAGGGACAGGGTCCCCTATGGCTACACCTTC CASSERDRVPYGYTF
TRBD1 TRBJ2-1 TRBV3-1/TRBV3-2 . TGTGCCAGCAGCCTTCGACAGGGGACCTACAATGAGCAGTTCTTC CASSLRQGTYNEQFF
TRBD1 TRBJ2-7 TRBV7-2 . TGTGCCAGCAGCTTAGTTGGGGGACAGGGGGCCTACGAGCAGTACTTC CASSLVGGQGAYEQYF
TRBD2 TRBJ2-1 TRBV9 . TGTGCCAGCAGCGTGGGCGGCGGGGGGTTTGACAATGAGCAGTTCTTC CASSVGGGGFDNEQFF
TRBD2 TRBJ2-1 TRBV7-8 . TGTGCCAGCAGCTTTCGAGGCGATAGCGGGACCGTGAGCTCCTACAATGAGCAGTTCTTC CASSFRGDSGTVSSYNEQFF
TRBD1 TRBJ1-5 TRBV6-5 . TGTGCCAGCAGTTACAGACAGGGAGGTAGTCAGCCCCAGCATTTT CASSYRQGGSQPQHF
. TRBJ1-3 TRBV9 few TGTGCCAGCAGCGTAGGGGCAGTACCTGGAAACACCATATATTTT CASSVGAVPGNTIYF
. TRBJ1-1 TRBV4-2 . TGTGCCAGCAGCCAGCCCAATAACAGGGACACTGAAGCTTTCTTT CASSQPNNRDTEAFF
TRBD1 TRBJ1-2 TRBV7-3 . TGTGCCAGCAGCTCTGACAGGGTTAGCTACACCTTC CASSSDRVSYTF
. TRBJ1-6 TRBV21-1 . TGTGCCAGCAGCCAGACAGGGGTTAATTCACCCCTCCACTTT CASSQTGVNSPLHF
. TRBJ1-4 TRBV12-3/TRBV12-4 . TGTGCCAGCAGTCGGGGTTATAATGAAAAACTGTTTTTT CASSRGYNEKLFF
. TRBJ2-7 TRBV28 . TGTGCCAGCAGTTTACCAGGGTGGAACGAGCAGTACTTC CASSLPGWNEQYF
. TRBJ2-1 TRBV11-2 . TGTGCCAGCAGCAGGGGACTCCGTGGCCCGACCTCCTACAATGAGCAGTTCTTC CASSRGLRGPTSYNEQFF
TRBD2 TRBJ2-3 TRBV3-1/TRBV3-2 . TGTGCCAGCAGCCACCCACTAGCGGGGGGGCCAGATACGCAGTATTTT CASSHPLAGGPDTQYF
TRBD2 TRBJ2-2 TRBV5-6 . TGTGCCAGCAGCACGGCCCGGGACTACCTAACCGGGGAGCTGTTTTTT CASSTARDYLTGELFF
. TRBJ1-2 TRBV6-6 . TGTGCCAGCAGTTACAGGGGTGGCTACACCTTC CASSYRGGYTF